A single sample gave rise to the 18 T cell receptor beta chains below, sequenced in a study of shared clonotypes between healthy human individuals. Clones were sequenced by immunoSEQ multiplex PCR, and TCRdb holds only the in-frame ones, with some missing. Here the sample spans some 2,000,000 clones, 85% to 95% being singletons. The material sequenced was naive CD4+ T cells sorted from blood. Described subset: CD45RA+ positively selected. The receptors come from a man between 18 and 35 years old in good health.

The chain recombines TRBV5-1 with TRBJ1-3; 7 bases fit TRBD1. Germline loops: CDR1 SGHRS, CDR2 YFSETQ. The CDR3 consists of 17 residues. The ends lost 3 bases at V and 0 bases at J; junction bases unmatched: 9. This CDR3 is CASSSLPTGSSGNTIYF. CDR3 bases: TGCGCCAGCAGCTCGCTCCCGACAGGGAGCTCTGGAAACACCATATATTTT.

The rearrangement links TRBV4-1 to TRBJ2-1, with 14 nucleotides matching TRBD2. Germline-derived CDR1 and CDR2 are MGHRA and YSYEKL. The CDR3 is 19 residues long. V shed 5 bases and J 2 bases; nucleotides not matched to a gene: 11. In nucleotides, the CDR3 is TGCGCCAGCAGCGGAGAGGGACTAGCGGGGGTTTACCCCTACAATGAGCAGTTCTTC. Translation: CASSGEGLAGVYPYNEQFF.

This clone was observed once. V is TRBV7-9 and J is TRBJ2-7; 7 bases line up with TRBD1. V lost 5 bases, J lost 5 bases, and 12 bases stayed unmatched. CDR3 size: 15 residues. Germline lookup yields CDR1 SEHNR and CDR2 FQNEAQ (reference sequence). In nucleotides, the CDR3 is TGTGCCAGCAGCCCCAGGGGGTTCTTGGGGGACGAGCAGTACTTC. Translating it yields CASSPRGFLGDEQYF. The complete variable domain, with remaining parts taken from reference TRBV7-9 and TRBJ2-7, reads DTGVSQNPRHKITKRGQNVTFRCDPISEHNRLYWYRQTLGQGPEFLTYFQNEAQLEKSRLLSDRFSAERPKGSFSTLEIQRTEQGDSAMYLCASSPRGFLGDEQYFGPGTRLTVT.

The sample holds one count of this clone. The J gene is TRBJ2-2, the V gene TRBV10-2; 12 nucleotides match TRBD2. Germline CDR1 WSHSY, CDR2 SAAADI. This CDR3 contains 17 residues. With V trimmed by 4 bases and J by 6 bases, 9 bases remained unmatched. The CDR3 DNA reads as TGCGCCAGCAGTGGGCTAGCGGGAGGGTTGCCACCCGGGGAGCTGTTTTTT. Its protein is CASSGLAGGLPPGELFF.

J is TRBJ2-3 and V is TRBV5-6; D is possibly TRBD2 (6 bases). The germline V gene encodes CDR1 SGHDT and CDR2 YYEEEE. Trimming removed 3 bases from V and 0 bases from J, with 17 bases in between. The CDR3 has 17 amino acids. The CDR3 loop is CASSSILAPLSTDTQYF. DNA of the CDR3: TGTGCCAGCAGCTCCATTCTAGCGCCCCTTAGCACAGATACGCAGTATTTT.

V usage is TRBV5-1 and J usage is TRBJ2-5; tentatively, D is TRBD2 (6 bases). Germline V CDR1 and CDR2: SGHRS, YFSETQ. V was cut by 7 bases and J by 5 bases, with 9 bases left in between. The CDR3 is 11 amino acids. The DNA for the CDR3 is TGCGCCAGCCGGGGAGGCGAGACCCAGTACTTC. Residues: CASRGGETQYF.

The chain has TRBV7-9 and TRBJ2-7; D gene uncertain. V lost 8 bases to trimming and J lost 2 bases, with 19 bases between them. This CDR3 has 15 residues. The germline V gene has CDR1 SEHNR and CDR2 FQNEAQ (reference sequence). CDR3 sequence (DNA): TGTGCCAGCGAAAAATCTCCCGGGCCCCCCTACGAGCAGTACTTC. It encodes CASEKSPGPPYEQYF.

The rearrangement uses TRBV7-2 and TRBJ1-1; no reliable D call. V was clipped by 4 bases and J by 4 bases, with 10 bases between them. The CDR3 is 13 amino acids. Germline V CDR1 and CDR2: SGHTA, FQGNSA. CDR3: CASSWARGTEAFF. In DNA, the CDR3 is TGTGCCAGCAGCTGGGCGCGGGGCACTGAAGCTTTCTTT.

The V call is TRBV4-3, the J call TRBJ1-1; TRBD1 matches 9 bases. Germline V gives CDR1 LGHNA, CDR2 YSLEER. The CDR3 contains 14 residues. The V segment lost 2 bases and the J segment 7 bases; nucleotides outside the gene matches: 5. The CDR3 loop is CASSQTGGVGEAFF. CDR3 DNA sequence: TGCGCCAGCAGCCAAACAGGGGGCGTGGGTGAAGCTTTCTTT.

The rearrangement joins TRBV2 to TRBJ2-3; D is perhaps TRBD2 (5 bases). Trimming left V 7 bases short and J 6 bases short, with 20 bases between. Germline V CDR1 and CDR2: SNHLY, FYNNEI. CDR3 length: 15 amino acids. The CDR3 reads CASIPGRGSGDTQYF. The CDR3 DNA reads as TGTGCCAGCATCCCGGGGAGAGGCTCCGGGGATACGCAGTATTTT.

The chain uses TRBV7-2 and TRBJ2-1, with D unresolved. Trimming shortened V by 1 base and J by 3 bases, and 4 bases separated the two germline ends. The germline V gene encodes CDR1 SGHTA and CDR2 FQGNSA. This CDR3 region has 13 residues. The chain's CDR3 is CASSLGYYNEQFF. The CDR3 bases are TGTGCCAGCAGCTTAGGCTACTACAATGAGCAGTTCTTC.

The genes are TRBV7-6 and TRBJ1-1, with no clear D. The germline V and J ends were trimmed by 0 bases and 0 bases, with 11 bases remaining between them. From germline, CDR1 is SGHVS and CDR2 FNYEAQ. The CDR3 is 16 residues long. Written as DNA, the CDR3 is TGTGCCAGCAGCTTAGCCAAAACCCAACTGAACACTGAAGCTTTCTTT. The encoded protein is CASSLAKTQLNTEAFF. Based on the CDR3 plus reference TRBV7-6 and TRBJ1-1, the full variable domain is GAGVSQSPRYKVTKRGQDVALRCDPISGHVSLYWYRQALGQGPEFLTYFNYEAQQDKSGLPNDRFSAERPEGSISTLTIQRTEQRDSAMYRCASSLAKTQLNTEAFFGQGTRLTVV.

The chain uses TRBV7-6 and TRBJ1-6; no definite D call. V was trimmed by 5 bases and J by 0 bases, leaving 14 bases between them. Germline loops: CDR1 SGHVS, CDR2 FNYEAQ. The CDR3 is made up of 17 amino acids. The CDR3 protein is CASSPQAGSSYNSPLHF. The CDR3 DNA reads as TGTGCCAGCAGCCCCCAAGCGGGGAGCTCCTATAATTCACCCCTCCACTTT.

The J gene is TRBJ1-1, the V gene TRBV19; 8 nucleotides align to TRBD1. Germline V lookup: CDR1 LNHDA, CDR2 SQIVND (reference sequence). V lost 7 bases and J lost 0; bases outside the gene matches: 4. CDR3 size: 14 residues. CDR3 sequence: CASTRTGLNTEAFF. The CDR3 nucleotides are TGTGCCAGTACCCGGACAGGGTTGAACACTGAAGCTTTCTTT. Combining the CDR3 with reference TRBV19 and TRBJ1-1 gives the whole variable domain DGGITQSPKYLFRKEGQNVTLSCEQNLNHDAMYWYRQDPGQGLRLIYYSQIVNDFQKGDIAEGYSVSREKKESFPLTVTSAQKNPTAFYLCASTRTGLNTEAFFGQGTRLTVV.

The sample holds one count of this clone. The chain carries TRBV27 and TRBJ1-2; maybe TRBD1 (5 bases). V was clipped by 0 bases and J by 8 bases, with 13 bases between them. The CDR3 runs to 14 residues. The germline CDR1 and CDR2 sequences are MNHEY and SMNVEV (reference sequence). CDR3 coding DNA: TGTGCCAGCAGTTTATCGTCGACAGCGCCGGGCTACACCTTC. This translates into CASSLSSTAPGYTF.

V usage is TRBV7-9 and J usage is TRBJ2-7; weak D call: TRBD2 (7 bases). With 3 bases removed from V and 0 bases from J, the gap between germline ends came to 12 bases. Germline V gene sequence: CDR1 SEHNR, CDR2 FQNEAQ (reference sequence). The length of the CDR3 is 15 residues. The CDR3 region is CASSLEGGLSYEQYF. CDR3 DNA sequence: TGTGCCAGCAGCTTGGAGGGGGGGCTCTCCTACGAGCAGTACTTC.

This clone was found once. A much larger clone differs by one base, so this may be a read error. V gene TRBV25-1 combines with J gene TRBJ1-6; D is perhaps TRBD1 (5 bases). The CDR3 spans 14 residues. Germline assignment: CDR1 MGHDK and CDR2 SYGVNS. Trimming removed 7 bases at V and 0 bases at J, with 7 bases between. The CDR3 sequence is CASKRGSYNSPLHF. The CDR3 nucleotides read TGTGCCAGCAAGAGGGGCTCCTATAATTCACCCCTCCACTTT.

This chain joins TRBV11-2 and TRBJ2-5; TRBD1 matches at 8 bases. Looked up from germline, CDR1 is SGHAT and CDR2 is FQNNGV. Losses at the gene ends were 7 bases for V and 3 bases for J; bases not matched to a gene: 10. The CDR3 contains 15 residues. The CDR3 DNA reads TGTGCCAGCAATTACCGTGCGACAGGGGAAGAGACCCAGTACTTC. This translates into CASNYRATGEETQYF. The full variable domain, its missing parts supplied by reference TRBV11-2 and TRBJ2-5, is EAGVAQSPRYKIIEKRQSVAFWCNPISGHATLYWYQQILGQGPKLLIQFQNNGVVDDSQLPKDRFSAERLKGVDSTLKIQPAKLEDSAVYLCASNYRATGEETQYFGPGTRLLVL.